The present entry profiles one T cell receptor beta chain with its context. Its antigen is unknown. TCRdb reprocessed the reads with MiXCR, giving one entry per CDR3 protein. The repertoire has a few hundred thousand distinct CDR3 sequences, around 40% of them found once; the top ten carry around 48%. From germline, CDR1 is SGHAT and CDR2 FQNNGV. Trimming removed 5 bases at V and 3 bases at J, with 11 bases between. The CDR3 has 14 amino acids. This sample was included in a study of T cell repertoires in cytomegalovirus infection. About the study: Alongside well-studied HLA-B-restricted CMV epitopes, recently identified HLA-C-restricted CMV epitopes were also used. Indications came from public TCR beta signatures; they pointed to CMV infection and to a matching HLA type. The study, taken as a whole, reports: Cumulated frequencies of public TCR beta families served to identify carriers of CMV plus the relevant HLA. Dominant in the ex vivo response were TCR beta clonotypes restricted by HLA-C and specific for CMV.

This TCR came from a human donor in good health (CMV status not recorded). Some clones in this sample may be carry-over from other donors' samples. The sample consisted of cultured PBMCs, taken from culture after CMV antigen stimulation. V and J are TRBV11-2 and TRBJ2-4; D unclear. CDR3 DNA sequence: TGTGCCAGCAGCCCGAGAGGTAGCAAAAACATTCAGTACTTC. Its protein is CASSPRGSKNIQYF.